The 4 T cell receptor beta chains in this list originate from one sample, sequenced in a study of spatial heterogeneity in lung cancer. TCRdb passed the 5' RACE reads through MiXCR, listing each CDR3 protein once. The table lists around 24,000 distinct CDR3 sequences, 6.9% of them singletons. Sample time point: sample taken at primary tumor resection. In each case, whole RNA from tumor, nontumor lung or frozen PBMC was sequenced unsorted. This sample comprised PBMCs, obtained at surgery. These TCRs come from a male donor with early-stage non-small cell lung cancer.

This clonotype is categorized as medium-sized. CDR3 sequence: CATSPGGDEKLFF. As DNA, the CDR3 is TGTGCCACCAGCCCCGGAGGGGATGAAAAACTGTTTTTT. The J gene is TRBJ1-4, the V gene TRBV28, with D perhaps TRBD1 (5 bases). Germline V gene sequence: CDR1 MDHEN, CDR2 SYDVKM. This CDR3 has 13 residues. V was clipped by 10 bases and J by 6 bases, with 15 bases between them.

This clonotype showed up many times. The chain recombines TRBV11-2 with TRBJ1-4; 10 bases are shared with TRBD1. The CDR3 is 15 amino acids. Losses at the gene ends were 1 base for V and 5 bases for J; bases not matched to a gene: 1. The V gene's germline CDR1 is SGHAT and CDR2 FQNNGV. The CDR3 here is CASSLGDRGNEKLFF. The CDR3 DNA follows: TGTGCCAGCAGCTTAGGGGACAGGGGAAATGAAAAACTGTTTTTT.

This clonotype has just a few counts. The chain uses TRBV7-9 and TRBJ2-5; D is uncertain. Germline V CDR1 and CDR2: SEHNR, FQNEAQ (reference sequence). The CDR3 sequence is 12 residues long. With 0 bases removed from V and 5 bases from J, the gap between germline ends came to 4 bases. The CDR3 reads CASSLARETQYF. In DNA form, the CDR3 reads TGTGCCAGCAGCTTAGCTCGGGAGACCCAGTACTTC.

The chain has TRBV7-9 and TRBJ1-1; D remains ambiguous. This CDR3 comprises 15 residues. Looked up from germline, CDR1 is SEHNR and CDR2 is FQNEAQ (reference sequence). Trimming shortened V by 3 bases and J by 0 bases, and 11 bases separated the two germline ends. For the CDR3, the DNA is TGTGCCAGCAGCTTTTCTGGGTCCGTGAACACTGAAGCTTTCTTT. Amino acids: CASSFSGSVNTEAFF.